This T cell receptor beta chain appears in the sequencing data of a study of T cells in Graves' hyperthyroidism and ophthalmopathy. Study context: Peripheral blood sampling occurred at initial diagnosis, before any treatment.

Germline CDR1 is SGHRS and CDR2 is YFSETQ. The CDR3 is 15 residues long. RNA transcripts provided the source from which TCR beta CDR3 regions were amplified. Initially, a first-round RT-PCR of the TCR CDR3 employed the HTBI primer set. TCRdb reprocessed the multiplex PCR reads with MiXCR, giving one entry per CDR3 protein. The sample has about half a million distinct CDR3 sequences; around 21% are singletons. This clonotype was recorded many times. The antigen is not known. The junction and the germline gene differ at one end; a read error may be behind it. Overall study findings and caveats: Blood held most thyroid clonotypes expanded above 0.001 frequency. Model-based prediction identified ophthalmopathy a median 6.5 months prior to its onset.

Newly diagnosed hyperthyroidism, duration under 2 months, in patients aged 18 to 65. The gene calls are TRBV5-1 and TRBJ1-1; possible D gene TRBD1, 5 bases. The sequence derives from a man in his late teens or twenties with Graves' hyperthyroidism. The material sequenced was blood. As DNA, the CDR3 is TGCGCCAGCAGCTTGGGGGGGACGGTGAACGCTGAAGCTTTCTTT. Amino acid sequence: CASSLGGTVNAEAFF.